This paragraph reports one T cell receptor beta chain. The source of the sample is a study of identical twins. V was cut by 2 bases and J by 6 bases, with 14 bases left in between. The germline CDR1 and CDR2 sequences are DFQATT and SNEGSKA (reference sequence). This CDR3 spans 14 amino acids. TCRdb itself ran the 5' RACE reads through MiXCR, one entry per CDR3 protein. The sample records about 790,000 distinct CDR3 sequences, 15% to 20% being singletons. This sample was shared with a second study, whose subject was T cells expressing NK-cell markers. That paper states: A few of the donors also had these clonotypes leading their CD3+CD56-NKG2C+ fraction.

Sequencing was done on a sample of PBMCs. This clonotype was obtained from a young woman in good health. This chain links TRBV20-1 with TRBJ2-1, with a possible D match to TRBD2 (5 bases). The CDR3 here is CSARYRGEGNEQFF. In DNA form, the CDR3 reads TGCAGTGCTAGATATCGGGGAGAGGGCAATGAGCAGTTCTTC.